This TCR beta chain was retrieved from a study of beta chain features in type 1 diabetes. Study-wide findings and caveats: Any PCR bias toward short templates would affect both groups alike.

CD45RO/CCR7/CD25/CD127/CD95/CD27 separated CD4+ naive, central memory, regulatory and stem cell-like memory cells by sorting. The entirety of the isolated RNA underwent reverse transcription, so expressed TCRB transcripts were sequenced. Measured with immunoSEQ multiplex PCR; TCRdb has only the in-frame clones, and not every one. The sample shows fewer than 350,000 clones, roughly a fifth of them seen only once. On this clone itself: Its antigen is undetermined.

The specimen sequenced was naive CD4+ T cells from blood. The receptor comes from a woman between 18 and 29 years old in good health.

This CDR3 is CASSLSREDTQYF. CDR3 bases: TGTGCCAGCAGCTTAAGCCGGGAGGATACGCAGTATTTT. J is TRBJ2-3 and V is TRBV7-2; a weak D match, TRBD2 (6 bases). V lost 2 bases and J 6 bases, leaving 9 bases between the germline ends. The CDR3 is made up of 13 amino acids. The germline gives CDR1 SGHTA, CDR2 FQGNSA.